Below, one T cell receptor (beta chain) is given with its context. This entry comes from a study of tumor-infiltrating lymphocytes in primary liver carcinoma. Germline DNA was also extracted, while the blood RNA originated from unsorted whole blood. With chronic HBV infection, the patients were also treatment-naive. The germline CDR1 and CDR2 sequences are SEHNR and FQNEAQ (reference sequence). The CDR3 has 15 amino acids. The V end lost 1 base, the J end lost 10 bases, and 14 bases lay between the germline ends. Reverse transcription of approximately 0.55 ug total RNA with a constant-region primer produced TCR beta cDNA. Construction of TCR beta libraries relied on three successive nested multiplex PCR rounds employing slightly modified ARM-PCR. TRBV1-TRBV30 forward primers and a C-beta reverse primer were used in the first two PCR rounds, which each ran for 9 to 10 cycles. TCRdb reprocessed the multiplex PCR reads via MiXCR and lists one record per CDR3 protein. The repertoire holds hundreds of thousands of distinct CDR3 sequences, with nearly 60% as singletons.

The sequence derives from a woman younger than 45 with primary liver carcinoma and hepatitis B virus infection. The V gene is TRBV7-9, the J gene TRBJ1-6, with a possible D match to TRBD1 (5 bases). Sequencing input: peripheral blood. In DNA, the CDR3 is TGTGCCAGCAGCTTAGGTGACCATCGGGACTCACCCCTCCACTTT. Residues: CASSLGDHRDSPLHF.